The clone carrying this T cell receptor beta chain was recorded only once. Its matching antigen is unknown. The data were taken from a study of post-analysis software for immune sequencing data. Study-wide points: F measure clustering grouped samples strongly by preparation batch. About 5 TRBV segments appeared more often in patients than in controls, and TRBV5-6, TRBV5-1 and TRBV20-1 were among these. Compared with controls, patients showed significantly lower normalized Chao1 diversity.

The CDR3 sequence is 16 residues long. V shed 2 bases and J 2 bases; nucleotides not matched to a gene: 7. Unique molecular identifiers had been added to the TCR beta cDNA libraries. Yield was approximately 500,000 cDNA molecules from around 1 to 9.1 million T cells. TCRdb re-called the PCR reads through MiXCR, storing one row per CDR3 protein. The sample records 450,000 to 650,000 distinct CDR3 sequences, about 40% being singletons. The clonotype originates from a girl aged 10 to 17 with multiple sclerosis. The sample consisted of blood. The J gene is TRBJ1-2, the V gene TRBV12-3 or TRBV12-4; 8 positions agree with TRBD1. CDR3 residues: CASSLWTGPVNYGYTF. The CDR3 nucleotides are TGTGCCAGCAGTTTATGGACAGGGCCAGTCAACTATGGCTACACCTTC.